Described below is a single T cell receptor (beta chain) sequence and its context. Its antigen is undetermined. The data were taken from a study of cytomegalovirus exposure and HLA in healthy donors. The PCR contained 60 Vbeta and 13 Jbeta primers. Original processing notes: Some 12 million shared chains were among the roughly 78 million unique TCR beta chains that a later analysis counted. Sequenced by immunoSEQ multiplex PCR; TCRdb stores in-frame clones only, minus some. V and J calls and clone size are as listed in that table; D and trimming were resolved from the DNA. This sample yields fewer than 200,000 clones, of which around 84% are seen a single time; over 2% belongs to the top ten. Study observations and caveats: Despite most TCR sequences being rare, some public TCRs occurred in many donors. An observed cluster of highly shared sequence variants was recorded as a likely sequencing artifact.

V lost 8 bases to trimming and J lost 2 bases, with 15 bases between them. The CDR3 contains 14 residues. The germline V gene has CDR1 MNHEY and CDR2 SVGAGI. The chain combines TRBV6-5 with TRBJ2-5; D is uncertain. Sequencing used PBMCs. This clonotype was sampled from a man aged 30 to 45 in good health and CMV-seropositive. In DNA, the CDR3 is TGTGCCAGCCTATCGACCGAGCGACAAGAGACCCAGTACTTC. Translated: CASLSTERQETQYF.